A single T cell receptor (beta chain) is shown here with its context. Per the authors' pipeline: Junction-only sequences without quality scores were provided by ImmunoSEQ, so filtering was different. Here immunoSEQ multiplex PCR was the method, and the copy in TCRdb shows in-frame clones only, minus some. V, J and clone size are taken as reported in that table, and D and trimming were inferred from the DNA itself. Of hundreds of thousands of clones listed, 92% are singletons. The sample belongs to a study of shared clonotypes between healthy human individuals. Selected positively for CCR7 and CD45RO-negative, naive CD8 cells excluded terminally differentiated effector memory CD45RA+ cells. There were no recent acute infections or vaccinations among the donors, who were healthy HIV-negative adults. Trimming removed 5 bases at V and 6 bases at J, with 10 bases between. This CDR3 is 12 amino acids long. The germline CDR1 and CDR2 sequences are SGHVS and FNYEAQ.

J is TRBJ1-1 and V is TRBV7-6, with D perhaps matching TRBD1 (5 bases). Sequencing was performed on naive CD8+ T cells sorted from blood. The source of this sequence is a man younger than 40 in good health. CDR3 in DNA: TGTGCCAGCAGCCGTGGAGGGGCTGAAGCTTTCTTT. Residues: CASSRGGAEAFF.